The rows below give T cell receptor beta chains drawn from one sample of a study of OX40 agonist ivuxolimab in advanced cancers. Produced via immunoSEQ multiplex PCR; TCRdb's table is partial and in-frame only. The sample has 65,000 to 95,000 clones; over 75% are singletons. The material sequenced was CD4+ or CD8+ T cells sorted from blood, taken in a trial of the OX40 agonist ivuxolimab. These receptor sequences come from an adult with an advanced solid tumor such as melanoma, head and neck, liver or kidney cancer. CDR3s include the opening cysteine and the closing phenylalanine or tryptophan. D genes are given only for firm matches. Some rows have no size entry. The others give once, few or many, or a class for an expanded clone.

clone_size d_call j_call v_call cdr3_nt cdr3_aa
- TRBD1 TRBJ1-1 TRBV7-2 TGTGCCAGCAGCCGCGATAGGGACAGCCGTGAAGCTTTCTTT CASSRDRDSREAFF
- - TRBJ2-1 TRBV7-2 TGTGCCAGCAGCCACGTGCGGGGCCACAATGAGCAGTTCTTC CASSHVRGHNEQFF
- TRBD2 TRBJ2-1 TRBV19 TGTGCCACGAGCGGGAGCGGTTACAATGAGCAGTTCTTC CATSGSGYNEQFF
once TRBD1 TRBJ1-5 TRBV19 TGTGCCAGTAGTTCCCCCGGGACAGGGCTTGGAGGCAATCAGCCCCAGCATTTT CASSSPGTGLGGNQPQHF
- TRBD1 TRBJ1-1 TRBV5-1 TGCGCCAGCAGCTTGGTCCGGACAGGGAGTAGGAACACTGAAGCTTTCTTT CASSLVRTGSRNTEAFF
once - TRBJ2-7 TRBV7-9 TGTGCCAGCAGCCCAGCGGACATTCCCTACGAGCAGTACTTC CASSPADIPYEQYF
- TRBD2 TRBJ2-2 TRBV6-4 TGTGCCAGCAGCGCCGGGGGGTACACCGGGGAGCTGTTTTTT CASSAGGYTGELFF
- TRBD2 TRBJ2-1 TRBV15 TGTGCCACCAGCACTGTAGCGGGAGTGAGGAATGAGCAGTTCTTC CATSTVAGVRNEQFF
- TRBD2 TRBJ2-1 TRBV29-1 TGCAGCGTTGAAGGGGGGGGTTTCTCCTACAATGAGCAGTTCTTC CSVEGGGFSYNEQFF
- TRBD2 TRBJ2-1 TRBV18 TGTGCCAGCTCACCCTCTACTAGCGGGAGGATTATGAGTGAGCAGTTCTTC CASSPSTSGRIMSEQFF
- - TRBJ1-4 TRBV7-3 TGTGCCAGCAGCTTAAGCAGGGCTGATGAAAAACTGTTTTTT CASSLSRADEKLFF
- TRBD1 TRBJ1-2 TRBV6-6 TGTGCCAGCAGTTCGCCGACAGGGGGTGGCTACACCTTC CASSSPTGGGYTF
- TRBD1 TRBJ1-5 TRBV4-2 TGTGCCAGCAGCGCAACAGGGGAGTTTAGGGGCAATCAGCCCCAGCATTTT CASSATGEFRGNQPQHF
- - TRBJ2-5 TRBV5-1 TGCGCCAGCAGTGGTTTGGGGGTTCAAGAGACCCAGTACTTC CASSGLGVQETQYF
- - TRBJ1-2 TRBV6-6 TGTGCCAGCCAAGACAGTAGCTATGGCTACACCTTC CASQDSSYGYTF
- TRBD2 TRBJ2-3 TRBV27 TGTGCCAGCAGTTTTTTCCGCGGGACTAGCGGGGGAAAAGATACGCAGTATTTT CASSFFRGTSGGKDTQYF
few TRBD2 TRBJ2-5 TRBV5-1 TGCGCCAGCACCCCACTAGCGGGGGCTCAAGAGACCCAGTACTTC CASTPLAGAQETQYF
- TRBD1 TRBJ2-7 TRBV19 TGTGCCACCGCCGGGACAGGGGGCATCGAGCAGTACTTC CATAGTGGIEQYF
- TRBD1 TRBJ1-1 TRBV19 TGTGCCAGTAGTATCGCAGGGGGTACTGAAGCTTTCTTT CASSIAGGTEAFF
- TRBD2 TRBJ2-2 TRBV6-1 TGTGCCAGCAGTGCGCTAGCGGATTCCACCGGGGAGCTGTTTTTT CASSALADSTGELFF
- - TRBJ2-3 TRBV5-4 TGTGCCAGCAGCTTGGTCGCAGATACGCAGTATTTT CASSLVADTQYF
- TRBD2 TRBJ2-7 TRBV6-5 TGTGCCAGCAGTTACAGGGAGGCCGGAGCGGGGGGGGAGCAGTACTTC CASSYREAGAGGEQYF
- TRBD1 TRBJ1-1 TRBV27 TGTGCCAGCAGTTTACTTCCGGGACAGGGGAACACTGAAGCTTTCTTT CASSLLPGQGNTEAFF
few TRBD1 TRBJ2-3 TRBV10-1 TGCGCCAGCAGTGAGAGGCAGGGGGAAGGAGATACGCAGTATTTT CASSERQGEGDTQYF
- - TRBJ2-1 TRBV7-3 TGTGCCAGCAGCCAGGGAGCAGGGGTCAATGAGCAGTTCTTC CASSQGAGVNEQFF
- - TRBJ1-2 TRBV2 TGTGCCAGCTTCCCCGACAGGAATGGTGGCTACACCTTC CASFPDRNGGYTF
- TRBD1 TRBJ1-6 TRBV18 TGTGCCAGCTCACCACGGCAGGGGGCTTATAATTCACCCCTCCACTTT CASSPRQGAYNSPLHF
- - TRBJ2-1 TRBV10-1 TGCGCCAGCAGTTGGCAGGGAGGCAATGAGCAGTTCTTC CASSWQGGNEQFF
- - TRBJ1-3 TRBV6-6 TGTGCCAGCAGCGACAGTCAGGGCTCTGGAAACACCATATATTTT CASSDSQGSGNTIYF
- TRBD1 TRBJ2-2 TRBV19 TGTGCCAGTAGGGGACAGGGACCAGGAACCGGGGAGCTGTTTTTT CASRGQGPGTGELFF